Shown below are 23 T cell receptor beta chains from a single sample sequenced in a study of T-cell reconstitution after alpha-beta-depleted transplantation in children. Unique molecular identifiers tagged the TCRbeta library. TCRdb passed the PCR reads through MiXCR, listing each CDR3 protein once. There are around 370,000 distinct CDR3 sequences in the sample; approximately 10% occur only once, and 2.4% lies in the top ten. Specimen: PBMCs from the stem cell graft donor, collected from the stem cell graft. The receptors come from a human donor who donated a stem cell graft to a child with acute lymphoblastic leukemia.

This clonotype has just a few counts. The chain has TRBV4-2 and TRBJ2-3; D is unclear. Germline CDR1 reads LGHNA; CDR2 reads YNFKEQ. The V end was cut by 0 bases, the J end by 3 bases, with 10 bases between. The CDR3 length is 15 residues. CDR3 protein: CASSQDRRTTDTQYF. DNA for the CDR3: TGTGCCAGCAGCCAAGATCGGAGAACTACAGATACGCAGTATTTT.

This chain connects TRBV20-1 to TRBJ1-1; D unresolved. CDR1 DFQATT and CDR2 SNEGSKA come from the germline V gene (reference sequence). This CDR3 has 13 residues. Trimming removed 5 bases from V and 5 bases from J, with 15 bases in between. In nucleotides, the CDR3 is TGCAGTGCTCCTGGCAGTACAATAACTGAAGCTTTCTTT. It yields the protein CSAPGSTITEAFF.

This clonotype was observed many times. V usage is TRBV27 and J usage is TRBJ2-2, with a weak D call TRBD2 (5 bases). The CDR3 extends over 15 amino acids. Per the germline V gene, CDR1 is MNHEY and CDR2 is SMNVEV (reference sequence). Trimming took 3 bases from V and 0 from J, leaving 8 bases between them. DNA for the CDR3: TGTGCCAGCAGTTTCACTAGTACGAACACCGGGGAGCTGTTTTTT. Translation gives CASSFTSTNTGELFF.

This rearrangement joins TRBV20-1 to TRBJ2-3; TRBD2 agrees at 7 bases. V lost 2 bases and J lost 0; bases outside the gene matches: 2. This CDR3 region has 14 residues. The V gene's germline CDR1 is DFQATT and CDR2 SNEGSKA (reference sequence). The CDR3 here is CSARQRGSTDTQYF. As DNA, the CDR3 is TGCAGTGCTAGACAGCGGGGTAGCACAGATACGCAGTATTTT.

This clonotype has a count of ten or more. V and J are TRBV12-3 or TRBV12-4 and TRBJ2-1; D perhaps matches TRBD2 (5 bases). The germline V and J ends were trimmed by 6 bases and 6 bases, with 21 bases remaining between them. The CDR3 is made up of 16 amino acids. Here the CDR3 DNA reads TGTGCCAGCAGCCGCCGCCCGACTATCCTCGGCAATGAGCAGTTCTTC. Translated: CASSRRPTILGNEQFF.

Only a few counts were recorded for this clonotype. This sequence joins TRBV7-9 and TRBJ2-7; tentatively, D is TRBD2 (5 bases). This CDR3 has 14 residues. CDR1 and CDR2 (germline): SEHNR, FQNEAQ (reference sequence). V gave up 6 bases and J gave up 0 bases, with 12 bases separating them. The CDR3 region has the DNA TGTGCCAGCAGAGCAAGCGGAACCTCCTACGAGCAGTACTTC. Amino acid sequence: CASRASGTSYEQYF. Full variable domain (remainder filled in from reference TRBV7-9 and TRBJ2-7): DTGVSQNPRHKITKRGQNVTFRCDPISEHNRLYWYRQTLGQGPEFLTYFQNEAQLEKSRLLSDRFSAERPKGSFSTLEIQRTEQGDSAMYLCASRASGTSYEQYFGPGTRLTVT.

This chain links TRBV3-1 with TRBJ2-4; the match to TRBD2 covers 7 bases. Germline V gives CDR1 LGHDT, CDR2 YNNKEL (reference sequence). The CDR3 is 15 residues long. V was pared by 4 bases and J by 8 bases, with 11 bases of the junction left unmatched. CDR3 in amino acids: CASSPQWSGEDIQYF. CDR3 sequence (DNA): TGTGCCAGCAGCCCGCAGTGGAGCGGGGAGGACATTCAGTACTTC.

The chain is built from TRBV28 and TRBJ2-7; D unclear. Germline values: CDR1 MDHEN, CDR2 SYDVKM. Trimming stripped 5 bases from V and 2 bases from J, with 7 bases between. The CDR3 extends over 12 amino acids. The CDR3 protein is CASSHQAYEQYF. The CDR3 bases are TGTGCCAGCAGTCACCAGGCCTACGAGCAGTACTTC.

CDR3 amino acids: CASSLGGGIYNEQFF. CDR3 nucleotides: TGTGCCAGCAGCTTAGGTGGGGGGATATACAATGAGCAGTTCTTC. The chain uses TRBV7-2 and TRBJ2-1; possibly TRBD2 for D (6 bases). The V gene lost 1 base and the J gene lost 4 bases, with 11 bases spanning the gap. This CDR3 has 15 amino acids. Germline CDR1 reads SGHTA; CDR2 reads FQGNSA.

V gene TRBV7-9 combines with J gene TRBJ2-7; TRBD2 agrees at 10 bases. The V gene's germline CDR1 is SEHNR and CDR2 FQNEAQ (reference sequence). This CDR3 region has 16 residues. The ends lost 5 bases at V and 2 bases at J; junction bases unmatched: 9. This chain's CDR3 is CASSQPLAGVTYEQYF. The CDR3 DNA reads as TGTGCCAGCAGCCAACCTCTAGCGGGAGTAACCTACGAGCAGTACTTC.

This clonotype was picked up a small number of times. This chain links TRBV7-9 with TRBJ2-1; 7 bases match TRBD2. Trimming at V came to 3 bases and at J to 4 bases, leaving 9 bases not matched to a gene. Germline V CDR1 and CDR2: SEHNR, FQNEAQ (reference sequence). There are 16 residues in the CDR3. The CDR3 DNA follows: TGTGCCAGCAGCTTCTTAGGGCGGGAGATTTACAATGAGCAGTTCTTC. It codes for CASSFLGREIYNEQFF.

This clonotype occurred many times. The V gene is TRBV25-1, the J gene TRBJ2-1, with TRBD2 as a possible D gene (7 bases). This CDR3 contains 15 residues. Looked up from germline, CDR1 is MGHDK and CDR2 is SYGVNS. V was pared by 6 bases and J by 2 bases, with 14 bases between. CDR3 in amino acids: CASREEGGPYNEQFF. In nucleotides, the CDR3 is TGTGCCAGCAGAGAGGAGGGGGGGCCCTACAATGAGCAGTTCTTC.

This chain links TRBV5-1 with TRBJ1-6; 8 nucleotides align to TRBD1. The germline CDR1 and CDR2 sequences are SGHRS and YFSETQ. CDR3 length: 16 residues. V lost 1 base to trimming and J lost 0 bases; unmatched junction nucleotides: 0. In DNA form, the CDR3 reads TGCGCCAGCAGCTTGACAGGGGGCTCCTATAATTCACCCCTCCACTTT. Protein: CASSLTGGSYNSPLHF.

The rearrangement links TRBV12-3 or TRBV12-4 to TRBJ2-7, with D perhaps matching TRBD2 (6 bases). With 0 bases removed from V and 7 bases from J, the gap between germline ends came to 19 bases. The CDR3 runs to 16 residues. The CDR3 DNA follows: TGTGCCAGCAGTTTAGCAGGGCAGCGGGTCGTTTTAGAGCAGTACTTC. Its translation: CASSLAGQRVVLEQYF.

The genes are TRBV15 and TRBJ1-2; the match to TRBD1 covers 7 bases. Losses at the gene ends were 0 bases for V and 5 bases for J; bases not matched to a gene: 9. This CDR3 region has 16 residues. Germline CDR1 reads LNHNV; CDR2 reads YYDKDF (reference sequence). As DNA, the CDR3 is TGTGCCACCAGCAGAGAGGGCAGGGGGGATTGGTATGGCTACACCTTC. Protein: CATSREGRGDWYGYTF. Together with reference TRBV15 and TRBJ1-2, the CDR3 gives the full variable domain: DAMVIQNPRYQVTQFGKPVTLSCSQTLNHNVMYWYQQKSSQAPKLLFHYYDKDFNNEADTPDNFQSRRPNTSFCFLDIRSPGLGDTAMYLCATSREGRGDWYGYTFGSGTRLTVV.

This clonotype was recorded many times. The chain carries TRBV29-1 and TRBJ2-3; D perhaps matches TRBD1 (7 bases). V shed 4 bases and J shed 6 bases, with 17 bases lying between them. The CDR3 spans 14 residues. The germline V gene encodes CDR1 SQVTM and CDR2 ANQGSEA. CDR3 amino acids: CSVVAEPGGDTQYF. CDR3 DNA: TGCAGCGTTGTAGCGGAACCAGGGGGGGATACGCAGTATTTT.

This clonotype was seen only a few times. The chain employs TRBV12-3 or TRBV12-4 and TRBJ2-7; 9 nucleotides align to TRBD1. With V trimmed by 5 bases and J by 7 bases, 12 bases remained unmatched. The CDR3 sequence is 15 residues long. For the CDR3, the DNA is TGTGCCAGCAGTGCCCCCTCACAGGGGGCCGAGGAGCAGTACTTC. It codes for CASSAPSQGAEEQYF.

This clonotype was seen at least ten times. The chain couples TRBV25-1 to TRBJ1-5, with D maybe TRBD1 (5 bases). Per the germline V gene, CDR1 is MGHDK and CDR2 is SYGVNS. The CDR3 is 15 residues long. V dropped 3 bases and J dropped 2 bases, with 11 bases sitting between them. The CDR3 sequence: CASSEGGYGNQPQHF. The CDR3 DNA follows: TGTGCCAGCAGTGAGGGGGGGTACGGCAATCAGCCCCAGCATTTT.

J is TRBJ2-3 and V is TRBV27; possibly TRBD2 for D (5 bases). The CDR3 totals 15 residues. Trimming cost V 3 bases and J 3 bases, with 13 bases left between them. Per the germline V gene, CDR1 is MNHEY and CDR2 is SMNVEV (reference sequence). The CDR3 nucleotides are TGTGCCAGCAGTTTTGGTGGGAGTTCGACAGATACGCAGTATTTT. Translating gives CASSFGGSSTDTQYF.

This clonotype was detected many times. The chain uses TRBV28 and TRBJ2-7, with D tentatively TRBD2 (5 bases). The V end lost 6 bases, the J end lost 4 bases, and 10 bases lay between the germline ends. This CDR3 region has 12 residues. From germline, CDR1 is MDHEN and CDR2 SYDVKM. The CDR3 loop reads CASSFGEYEQYF. The CDR3 nucleotides are TGTGCCAGCAGCTTCGGGGAATACGAGCAGTACTTC.

This clonotype was found many times. V usage is TRBV12-3 or TRBV12-4 and J usage is TRBJ1-2; 7 nucleotides match TRBD1. There are 12 residues in the CDR3. V was clipped by 2 bases and J by 6 bases; unmatched bases: 0. DNA of the CDR3: TGTGCCAGCAGTTTACAGGGGGATGGCTACACCTTC. Translation gives CASSLQGDGYTF.

This sequence joins TRBV30 and TRBJ2-1; D call uncertain. Trimming removed 0 bases at V and 2 bases at J, with 11 bases between. The CDR3 runs to 15 residues. Germline V lookup: CDR1 GTSNPN, CDR2 SVGIG (reference sequence). CDR3 DNA: TGTGCCTGGAGTGTACTGGCGGCCGCCTACAATGAGCAGTTCTTC. Residues: CAWSVLAAAYNEQFF.

CDR3 loop: CASSADRWETNYGYTF. The CDR3 bases are TGTGCCAGCAGCGCGGACAGGTGGGAGACTAACTATGGCTACACCTTC. The rearrangement joins TRBV5-4 to TRBJ1-2; 7 bases are shared with TRBD1. V was pared by 4 bases and J by 0 bases, with 9 bases of the junction left unmatched. The CDR3 runs 16 residues. Germline lookup yields CDR1 SGHNT and CDR2 YYREEE (reference sequence).